These 20 T cell receptor beta chains were sequenced from one sample in a study of cytomegalovirus exposure and HLA in healthy donors. Method: immunoSEQ multiplex PCR; TCRdb's copy keeps in-frame clones and lacks some. Of approximately 90,000 clones in the sample, roughly 97% are singletons; the top ten hold 0.6% to 0.95%. Sequencing was performed on PBMCs. The receptors shown here come from a man younger than 35 in good health and CMV-seronegative.

This sequence joins TRBV30 and TRBJ2-3, with 15 bases identical to TRBD2. The ends lost 5 bases at V and 5 bases at J; junction bases unmatched: 2. The CDR3 covers 14 residues. CDR1 and CDR2 (germline): GTSNPN, SVGIG (reference sequence). The CDR3 coding sequence is TGTGCCTGGGGACTAGCGGGAGGGCGAGATACGCAGTATTTT. This codes for CAWGLAGGRDTQYF. The entire variable domain, with the rest obtained from reference TRBV30 and TRBJ2-3, is as follows: SQTIHQWPATLVQPVGSPLSLECTVEGTSNPNLYWYRQAAGRGLQLLFYSVGIGQISSEVPQNLSASRPQDRQFILSSKKLLLSDSGFYLCAWGLAGGRDTQYFGPGTRLTVL.

The chain uses TRBV10-2 and TRBJ1-5; TRBD1 matches at 7 bases. Germline V gives CDR1 WSHSY, CDR2 SAAADI. The CDR3 loop spans 13 amino acids. Losses at the gene ends were 9 bases for V and 4 bases for J; bases not matched to a gene: 6. CDR3 loop: CASQDRMNQPQHF. In DNA, the CDR3 is TGCGCCAGTCAGGACAGGATGAATCAGCCCCAGCATTTT.

The chain carries TRBV6-1 and TRBJ1-5, with D perhaps matching TRBD1 (6 bases). The germline V gene encodes CDR1 MNHNS and CDR2 SASEGT. The CDR3 length is 15 residues. Trimming shortened V by 6 bases and J by 2 bases, and 14 bases separated the two germline ends. The CDR3 region has the DNA TGTGCCAGCAGCCTTACAGGGTTGGGCAATCAGCCCCAGCATTTT. Its translation: CASSLTGLGNQPQHF.

The chain is built from TRBV2 and TRBJ1-3; 8 nucleotides agree with TRBD1. The CDR3 is 15 residues long. CDR1 and CDR2 from the germline V gene are SNHLY and FYNNEI. The V gene end was trimmed by 3 bases and the J gene end by 3 bases; junction bases not matched to a gene: 4. The CDR3 region has the DNA TGTGCCAGCAGTGATCAGGGGGCAGTTGGAAACACCATATATTTT. Translation: CASSDQGAVGNTIYF.

This clone came up once. The chain joins TRBV4-1 to TRBJ2-1; 12 positions match TRBD2. Looked up from germline, CDR1 is MGHRA and CDR2 is YSYEKL. Unmatched junction bases numbered 7, after V lost 0 bases and J lost 7 bases. The CDR3 contains 17 residues. CDR3 protein: CASSQDRGGTSGNEQFF. CDR3 in DNA: TGCGCCAGCAGCCAAGATCGAGGGGGGACTAGCGGGAATGAGCAGTTCTTC.

The rearrangement joins TRBV2 to TRBJ1-5, with no clear D. Trimming pared 1 base from V and 4 bases from J, leaving 5 bases between. CDR3 length: 13 amino acids. Germline CDR1 is SNHLY and CDR2 is FYNNEI. The CDR3 reads CASSEVRNQPQHF. The CDR3 DNA is TGTGCCAGCAGTGAAGTCCGTAATCAGCCCCAGCATTTT. The full variable domain, in which reference TRBV2 and TRBJ1-5 provide the parts outside the CDR3, is EPEVTQTPSHQVTQMGQEVILRCVPISNHLYFYWYRQILGQKVEFLVSFYNNEISEKSEIFDDQFSVERPDGSNFTLKIRSTKLEDSAMYFCASSEVRNQPQHFGDGTRLSIL.

The chain joins TRBV29-1 to TRBJ2-7; D is unclear. This CDR3 comprises 12 residues. V lost 7 bases and J lost 3, with 13 bases in between. CDR1 and CDR2 from the germline V gene are SQVTM and ANQGSEA. Written as DNA, the CDR3 is TGCAGCGCCTTTTTGTTAGACTACGAGCAGTACTTC. This codes for CSAFLLDYEQYF.

This sequence joins TRBV29-1 and TRBJ2-2; D is possibly TRBD2 (6 bases). The length of the CDR3 is 13 residues. Germline CDR1 SQVTM, CDR2 ANQGSEA. Trimming took off 6 bases at V and 5 bases at J, with 13 bases between the two ends. This CDR3 is CSVPGEGTGELFF. CDR3 in DNA: TGCAGCGTACCGGGAGAGGGTACCGGGGAGCTGTTTTTT.

The V gene is TRBV14, the J gene TRBJ2-5; 9 positions agree with TRBD1. The CDR3 extends over 16 amino acids. Germline loops: CDR1 SGHDN, CDR2 FVKESK. Unmatched junction bases numbered 7, after V lost 0 bases and J lost 5 bases. CDR3 sequence reads: CASSQELQGARETQYF. For the CDR3, the DNA is TGTGCCAGCAGCCAAGAACTACAGGGGGCTCGGGAGACCCAGTACTTC. Drawing the rest from reference TRBV14 and TRBJ2-5, the complete variable domain is EAGVTQFPSHSVIEKGQTVTLRCDPISGHDNLYWYRRVMGKEIKFLLHFVKESKQDESGMPNNRFLAERTGGTYSTLKVQPAELEDSGVYFCASSQELQGARETQYFGPGTRLLVL.

V usage is TRBV20-1 and J usage is TRBJ1-1, with TRBD1 as a possible D gene (6 bases). With 3 bases removed from V and 10 bases from J, the gap between germline ends came to 12 bases. The CDR3 has 11 amino acids. Germline assignment: CDR1 DFQATT and CDR2 SNEGSKA (reference sequence). The CDR3 loop reads CSASQQGSAFF. DNA of the CDR3: TGCAGTGCTAGCCAACAGGGTTCAGCTTTCTTT.

The chain couples TRBV15 to TRBJ1-2; unclear D gene. The length of the CDR3 is 13 residues. Trimming removed 0 bases from V and 3 bases from J, with 5 bases in between. Germline V gene lookup returns CDR1 LNHNV and CDR2 YYDKDF (reference sequence). As DNA, the CDR3 is TGTGCCACCAGCAGAGAACGGGACTATGGCTACACCTTC. It translates to CATSRERDYGYTF.

V gene TRBV15 combines with J gene TRBJ2-7; possibly TRBD1 for D (6 bases). Germline CDR1 and CDR2: LNHNV and YYDKDF (reference sequence). This CDR3 is 14 amino acids long. The ends were cut back, 8 bases at V and 1 base at J, with 15 bases in the middle. CDR3 amino acids: CATARTVSSYEQYF. The DNA of the CDR3 is TGTGCCACCGCAAGGACAGTTAGTTCCTACGAGCAGTACTTC.

The chain is built from TRBV2 and TRBJ2-7; 7 nucleotides agree with TRBD2. The CDR3 length is 14 residues. From germline, CDR1 is SNHLY and CDR2 FYNNEI. Trimming removed 7 bases from V and 0 bases from J; junction bases left unmatched: 6. The CDR3 bases are TGTGCCAGCAAATTTGCTAGCGGCTCCTACGAGCAGTACTTC. Its protein product is CASKFASGSYEQYF.

The chain is built from TRBV2 and TRBJ1-2; 9 bases match TRBD1. The CDR3 runs to 13 residues. The V gene's germline CDR1 is SNHLY and CDR2 FYNNEI. V lost 7 bases and J lost 8; bases outside the gene matches: 8. This chain's CDR3 is CASIQDRGTGYTF. As DNA, the CDR3 is TGTGCCAGCATCCAGGACAGGGGAACAGGCTACACCTTC.

This chain connects TRBV7-6 to TRBJ1-3, with TRBD1 matching 7 bases. V lost 2 bases, J lost 1 base, and 2 bases stayed unmatched. This CDR3 contains 15 residues. Germline V lookup: CDR1 SGHVS, CDR2 FNYEAQ. The CDR3 DNA reads TGTGCCAGCAGCTTAATGACAGGGTCTGGAAACACCATATATTTT. Encoded protein: CASSLMTGSGNTIYF.

This chain uses TRBV9 with TRBJ2-3, with 10 bases matching TRBD2. The CDR3 is 18 amino acids. Germline V gives CDR1 SGDLS, CDR2 YYNGEE. V was clipped by 0 bases and J by 4 bases; unmatched bases: 11. The CDR3 nucleotides are TGTGCCAGCAGCGTAGGTGAAGCGGGAGGGCCTCGCGCAGATACGCAGTATTTT. Its protein is CASSVGEAGGPRADTQYF.

The chain employs TRBV19 and TRBJ1-5; a weak D match, TRBD1 (6 bases). Trimming took off 3 bases at V and 1 base at J, with 13 bases between the two ends. Germline lookup yields CDR1 LNHDA and CDR2 SQIVND (reference sequence). The CDR3 consists of 16 residues. CDR3 protein: CASSIYLGTSNQPQHF. The CDR3 region has the DNA TGTGCCAGTAGTATTTATCTTGGGACAAGCAATCAGCCCCAGCATTTT.

This chain joins TRBV5-4 and TRBJ2-5; possible D gene TRBD1, 5 bases. The length of the CDR3 is 20 residues. Per germline, CDR1 SGHNT and CDR2 YYREEE (reference sequence). V was trimmed by 7 bases and J by 2 bases, leaving 33 bases between them. CDR3 residues: CASVKTTGPLTRTSQETQYF. As DNA, the CDR3 is TGTGCCAGCGTAAAAACCACAGGACCCTTAACACGGACCTCGCAAGAGACCCAGTACTTC.

The chain is built from TRBV10-3 and TRBJ2-7, with D perhaps matching TRBD2 (6 bases). V lost 6 bases and J 2 bases, leaving 11 bases between the germline ends. The CDR3 runs 13 residues. CDR1 ENHRY and CDR2 SYGVKD come from the germline V gene. The CDR3 bases are TGTGCCATCAGCGCCGGACTACCCTACGAGCAGTACTTC. It codes for CAISAGLPYEQYF.

The chain carries TRBV2 and TRBJ2-1; 11 nucleotides line up with TRBD2. The germline gives CDR1 SNHLY, CDR2 FYNNEI. The CDR3 totals 15 residues. J gave up 4 bases and V 6 bases, and 5 bases lay outside the gene matches. Here the CDR3 reads CASSTTSGGYNEQFF. CDR3 in DNA: TGTGCCAGCAGCACTACTAGCGGGGGATACAATGAGCAGTTCTTC.